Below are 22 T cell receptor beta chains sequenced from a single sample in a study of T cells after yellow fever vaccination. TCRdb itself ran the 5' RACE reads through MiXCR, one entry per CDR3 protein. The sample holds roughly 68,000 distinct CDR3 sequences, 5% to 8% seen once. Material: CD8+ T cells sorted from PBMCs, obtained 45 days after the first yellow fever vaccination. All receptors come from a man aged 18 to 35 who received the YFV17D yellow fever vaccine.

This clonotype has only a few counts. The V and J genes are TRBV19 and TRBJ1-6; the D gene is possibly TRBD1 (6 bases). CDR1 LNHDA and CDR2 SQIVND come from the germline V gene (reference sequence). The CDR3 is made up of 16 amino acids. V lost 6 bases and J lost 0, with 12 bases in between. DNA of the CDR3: TGTGCCAGTAGAGGACAGTTCGGCTCCTATAATTCACCCCTCCACTTT. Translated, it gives CASRGQFGSYNSPLHF.

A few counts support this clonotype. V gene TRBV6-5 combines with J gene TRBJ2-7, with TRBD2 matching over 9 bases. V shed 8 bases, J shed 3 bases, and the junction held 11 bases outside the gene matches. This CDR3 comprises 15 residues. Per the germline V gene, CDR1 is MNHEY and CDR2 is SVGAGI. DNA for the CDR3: TGTGCCAGCTCCTTGAGCGGGAGGTTGTTCTACGAGCAGTACTTC. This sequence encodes CASSLSGRLFYEQYF.

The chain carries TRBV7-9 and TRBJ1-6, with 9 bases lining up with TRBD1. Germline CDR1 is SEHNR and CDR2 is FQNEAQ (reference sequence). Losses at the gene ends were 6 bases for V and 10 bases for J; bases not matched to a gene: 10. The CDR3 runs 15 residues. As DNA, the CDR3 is TGTGCCAGCAGAACCGACAGGGGGAGAAGATCACCCCTCCACTTT. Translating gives CASRTDRGRRSPLHF.

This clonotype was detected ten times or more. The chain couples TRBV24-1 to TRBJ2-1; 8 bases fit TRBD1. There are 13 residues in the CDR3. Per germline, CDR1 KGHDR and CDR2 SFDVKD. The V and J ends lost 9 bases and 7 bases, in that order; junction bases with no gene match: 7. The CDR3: CATADRGGNEQFF. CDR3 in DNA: TGTGCCACCGCCGACAGGGGCGGTAATGAGCAGTTCTTC.

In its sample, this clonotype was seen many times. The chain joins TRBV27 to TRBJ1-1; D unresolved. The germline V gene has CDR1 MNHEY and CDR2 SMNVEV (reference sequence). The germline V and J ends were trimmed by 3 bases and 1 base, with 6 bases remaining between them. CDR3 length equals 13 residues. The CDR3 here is CASSLMSNTEAFF. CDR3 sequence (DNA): TGTGCCAGCAGTTTGATGTCGAACACTGAAGCTTTCTTT.

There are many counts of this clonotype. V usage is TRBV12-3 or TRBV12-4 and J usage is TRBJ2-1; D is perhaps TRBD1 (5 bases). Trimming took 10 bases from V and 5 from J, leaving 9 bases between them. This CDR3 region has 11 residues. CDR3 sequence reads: CANRIDNEQFF. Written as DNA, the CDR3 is TGTGCCAACAGGATAGACAATGAGCAGTTCTTC.

DNA for the CDR3: TGTGCCAGCAGCTTCAGGTGGCAGAACACTGAAGCTTTCTTT. This sequence encodes CASSFRWQNTEAFF. The rearrangement uses TRBV5-8 and TRBJ1-1, with D unresolved. The CDR3 is 14 residues long. The V gene lost 2 bases and the J gene lost 1 base, with 9 bases spanning the gap. The germline gives CDR1 SGHTS, CDR2 YDEGEE.

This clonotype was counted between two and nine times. The CDR3 loop reads CASSSRSQGNEQFF. CDR3 nucleotides: TGTGCCAGCAGCAGCCGGTCCCAGGGGAATGAGCAGTTCTTC. V usage is TRBV7-9 and J usage is TRBJ2-1; a possible D gene is TRBD1 (6 bases). Deletions cut 5 bases from V and 7 bases from J, with 15 bases between. The CDR3 totals 14 residues. The germline V gene has CDR1 SEHNR and CDR2 FQNEAQ (reference sequence).

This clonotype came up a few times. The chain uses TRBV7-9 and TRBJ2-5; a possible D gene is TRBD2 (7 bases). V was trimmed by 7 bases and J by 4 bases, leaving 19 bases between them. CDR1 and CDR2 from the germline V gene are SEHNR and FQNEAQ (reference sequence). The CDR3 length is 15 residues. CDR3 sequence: CASTFDPGGRETQYF. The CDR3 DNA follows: TGTGCCAGCACGTTCGATCCGGGGGGCCGAGAGACCCAGTACTTC.

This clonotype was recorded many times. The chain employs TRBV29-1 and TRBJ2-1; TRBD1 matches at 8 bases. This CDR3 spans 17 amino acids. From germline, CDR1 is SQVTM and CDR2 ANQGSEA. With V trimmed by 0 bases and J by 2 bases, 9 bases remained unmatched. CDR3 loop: CSVEEPLDRATYNEQFF. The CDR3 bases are TGCAGCGTTGAAGAACCCCTGGACAGGGCGACCTACAATGAGCAGTTCTTC.

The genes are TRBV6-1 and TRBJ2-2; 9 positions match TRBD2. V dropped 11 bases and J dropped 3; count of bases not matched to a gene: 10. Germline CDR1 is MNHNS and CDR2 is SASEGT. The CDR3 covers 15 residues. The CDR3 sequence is CAVIQGGGDTGELFF. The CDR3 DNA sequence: TGTGCCGTCATTCAGGGCGGGGGGGACACCGGGGAGCTGTTTTTT.

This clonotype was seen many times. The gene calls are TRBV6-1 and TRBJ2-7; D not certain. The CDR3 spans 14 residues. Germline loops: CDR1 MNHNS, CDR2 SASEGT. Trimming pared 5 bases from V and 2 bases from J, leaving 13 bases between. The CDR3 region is CASSPRSPAYEQYF. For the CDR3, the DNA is TGTGCCAGCAGTCCCCGGTCCCCGGCCTACGAGCAGTACTTC.

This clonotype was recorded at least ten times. The CDR3 DNA reads as TGCGCCAGCAGCCAAGCGCCCGGGGGGAGAGAGACCCAGTACTTC. The encoded protein is CASSQAPGGRETQYF. This chain links TRBV4-3 with TRBJ2-5, with 7 bases identical to TRBD2. V shed 1 base, J shed 4 bases, and the junction held 6 bases outside the gene matches. The CDR3 totals 15 residues. Germline CDR1 and CDR2: LGHNA and YSLEER.

CDR3 nucleotide sequence: TGTGCCAGCAGCCCGTTAGCGGGGGCCGCCTACAATGAGCAGTTCTTC. It yields the protein CASSPLAGAAYNEQFF. The chain has TRBV14 and TRBJ2-1; TRBD2 matches at 9 bases. The CDR3 sequence is 16 residues long. The germline CDR1 and CDR2 sequences are SGHDN and FVKESK. V lost 4 bases to trimming and J lost 2 bases; unmatched junction nucleotides: 6.

CDR3 loop: CASSDFGTGEYEQYF. DNA of the CDR3: TGTGCCAGCAGTGACTTCGGGACAGGGGAGTACGAGCAGTACTTC. The chain recombines TRBV25-1 with TRBJ2-7; TRBD1 aligns across 10 bases. In germline, CDR1 is MGHDK, CDR2 SYGVNS. The CDR3 totals 15 residues. Losses at the gene ends were 3 bases for V and 4 bases for J; bases not matched to a gene: 6.

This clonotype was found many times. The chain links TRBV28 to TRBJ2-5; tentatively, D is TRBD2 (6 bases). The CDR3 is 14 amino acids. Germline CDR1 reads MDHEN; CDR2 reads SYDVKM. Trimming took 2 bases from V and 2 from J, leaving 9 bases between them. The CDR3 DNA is TGTGCCAGCAGTTTACTAGCGAATCAAGAGACCCAGTACTTC. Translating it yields CASSLLANQETQYF.

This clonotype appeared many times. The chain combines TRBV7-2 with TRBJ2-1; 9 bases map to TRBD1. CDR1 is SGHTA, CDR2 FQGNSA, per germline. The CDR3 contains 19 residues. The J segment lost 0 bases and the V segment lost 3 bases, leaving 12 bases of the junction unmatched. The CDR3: CASSLAGRGQGVSYNEQFF. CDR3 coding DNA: TGTGCCAGCAGCTTGGCGGGAAGGGGACAGGGTGTCTCCTACAATGAGCAGTTCTTC.

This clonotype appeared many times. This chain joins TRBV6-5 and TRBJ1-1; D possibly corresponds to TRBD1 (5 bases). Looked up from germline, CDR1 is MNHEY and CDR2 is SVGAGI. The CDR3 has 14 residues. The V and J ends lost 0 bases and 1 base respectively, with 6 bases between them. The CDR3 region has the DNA TGTGCCAGCAGTTACTCGCAGGGGAACACTGAAGCTTTCTTT. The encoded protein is CASSYSQGNTEAFF.

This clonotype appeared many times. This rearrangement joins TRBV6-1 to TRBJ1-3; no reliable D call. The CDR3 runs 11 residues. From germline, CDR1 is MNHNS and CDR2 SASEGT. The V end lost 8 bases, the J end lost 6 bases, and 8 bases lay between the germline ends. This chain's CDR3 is CASPDENTIYF. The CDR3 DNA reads TGTGCCAGCCCAGACGAAAACACCATATATTTT.

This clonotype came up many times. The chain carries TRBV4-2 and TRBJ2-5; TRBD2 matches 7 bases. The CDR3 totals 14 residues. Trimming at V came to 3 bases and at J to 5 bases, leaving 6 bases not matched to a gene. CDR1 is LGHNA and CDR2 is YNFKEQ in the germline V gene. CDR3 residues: CASSHPAGWETQYF. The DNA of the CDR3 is TGTGCCAGCAGCCACCCAGCGGGGTGGGAGACCCAGTACTTC.

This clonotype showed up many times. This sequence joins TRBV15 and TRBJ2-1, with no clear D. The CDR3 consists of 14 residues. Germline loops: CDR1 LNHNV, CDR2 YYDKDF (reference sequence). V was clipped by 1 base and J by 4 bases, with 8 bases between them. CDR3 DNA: TGTGCCACCAGCAGAGTGGCTGTTTACAATGAGCAGTTCTTC. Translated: CATSRVAVYNEQFF.

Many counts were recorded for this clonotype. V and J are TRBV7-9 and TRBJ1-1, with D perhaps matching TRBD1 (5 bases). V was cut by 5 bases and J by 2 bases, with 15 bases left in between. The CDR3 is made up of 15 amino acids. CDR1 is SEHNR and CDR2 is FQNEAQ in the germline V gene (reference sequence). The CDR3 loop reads CASSRGDGLNTEAFF. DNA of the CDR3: TGTGCCAGCAGCAGAGGGGACGGACTAAACACTGAAGCTTTCTTT.